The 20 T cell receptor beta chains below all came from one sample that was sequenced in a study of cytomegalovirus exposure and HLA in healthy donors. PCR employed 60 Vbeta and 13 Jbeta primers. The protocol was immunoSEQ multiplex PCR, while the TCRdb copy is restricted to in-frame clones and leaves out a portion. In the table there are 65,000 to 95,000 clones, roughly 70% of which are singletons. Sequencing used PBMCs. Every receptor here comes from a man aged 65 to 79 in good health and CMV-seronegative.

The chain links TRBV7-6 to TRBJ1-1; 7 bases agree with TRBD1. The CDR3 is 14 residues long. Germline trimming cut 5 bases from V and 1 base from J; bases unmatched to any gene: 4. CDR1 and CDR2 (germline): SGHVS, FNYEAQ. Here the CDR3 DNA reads TGTGCCAGCAGCGTTGGACAGGAGAACACTGAAGCTTTCTTT. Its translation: CASSVGQENTEAFF.

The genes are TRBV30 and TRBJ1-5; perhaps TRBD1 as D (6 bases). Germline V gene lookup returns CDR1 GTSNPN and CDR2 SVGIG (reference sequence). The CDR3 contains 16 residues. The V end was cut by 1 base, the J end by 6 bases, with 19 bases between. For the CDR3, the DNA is TGTGCCTGGAGTGACTTTACGGGGGGCAGGGGTCAGCCCCAGCATTTT. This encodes CAWSDFTGGRGQPQHF. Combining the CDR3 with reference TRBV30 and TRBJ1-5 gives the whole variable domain SQTIHQWPATLVQPVGSPLSLECTVEGTSNPNLYWYRQAAGRGLQLLFYSVGIGQISSEVPQNLSASRPQDRQFILSSKKLLLSDSGFYLCAWSDFTGGRGQPQHFGDGTRLSIL.

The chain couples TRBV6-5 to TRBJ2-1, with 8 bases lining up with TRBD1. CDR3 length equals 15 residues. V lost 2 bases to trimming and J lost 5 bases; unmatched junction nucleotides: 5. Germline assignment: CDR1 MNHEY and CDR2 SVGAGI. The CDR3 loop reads CASSYHRTGNNEQFF. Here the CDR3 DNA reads TGTGCCAGCAGTTACCACCGGACAGGGAACAATGAGCAGTTCTTC.

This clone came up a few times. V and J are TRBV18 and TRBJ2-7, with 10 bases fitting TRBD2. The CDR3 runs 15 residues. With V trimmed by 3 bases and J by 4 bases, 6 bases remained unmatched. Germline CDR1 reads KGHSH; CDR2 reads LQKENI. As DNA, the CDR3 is TGTGCCAGCTCACCCCCCCTAGCGGGAGAATACGAGCAGTACTTC. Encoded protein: CASSPPLAGEYEQYF.

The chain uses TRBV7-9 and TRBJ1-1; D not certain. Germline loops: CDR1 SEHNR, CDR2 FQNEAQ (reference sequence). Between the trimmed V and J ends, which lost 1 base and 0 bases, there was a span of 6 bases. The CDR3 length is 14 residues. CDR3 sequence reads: CASSLVQVNTEAFF. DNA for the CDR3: TGTGCCAGCAGCTTAGTGCAGGTGAACACTGAAGCTTTCTTT.

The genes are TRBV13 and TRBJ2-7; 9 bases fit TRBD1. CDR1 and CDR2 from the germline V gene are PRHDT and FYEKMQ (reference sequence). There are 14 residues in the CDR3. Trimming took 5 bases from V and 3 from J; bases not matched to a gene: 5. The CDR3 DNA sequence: TGTGCCAGCAGCACCGGGGACAGGGTCTACGAGCAGTACTTC. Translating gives CASSTGDRVYEQYF.

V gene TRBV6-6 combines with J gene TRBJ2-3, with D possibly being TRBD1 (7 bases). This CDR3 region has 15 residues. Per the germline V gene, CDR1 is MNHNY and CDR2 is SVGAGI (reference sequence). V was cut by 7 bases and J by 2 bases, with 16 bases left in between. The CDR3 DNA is TGTGCCAGCAACTCTGGGGGGACAGACACAGATACGCAGTATTTT. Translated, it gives CASNSGGTDTDTQYF.

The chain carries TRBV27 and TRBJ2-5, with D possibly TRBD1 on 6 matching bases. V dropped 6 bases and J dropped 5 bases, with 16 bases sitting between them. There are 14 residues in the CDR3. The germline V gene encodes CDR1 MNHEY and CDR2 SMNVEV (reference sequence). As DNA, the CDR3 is TGTGCCAGCAGCACCTCCGGGACAACGGAGACCCAGTACTTC. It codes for CASSTSGTTETQYF.

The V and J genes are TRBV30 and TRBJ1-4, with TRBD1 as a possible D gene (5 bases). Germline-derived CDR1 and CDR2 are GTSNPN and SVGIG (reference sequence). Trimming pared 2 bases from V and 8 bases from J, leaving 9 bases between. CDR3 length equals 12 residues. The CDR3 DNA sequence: TGTGCCTGGAGTAGGGGCGGAGAAAAACTGTTTTTT. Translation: CAWSRGGEKLFF.

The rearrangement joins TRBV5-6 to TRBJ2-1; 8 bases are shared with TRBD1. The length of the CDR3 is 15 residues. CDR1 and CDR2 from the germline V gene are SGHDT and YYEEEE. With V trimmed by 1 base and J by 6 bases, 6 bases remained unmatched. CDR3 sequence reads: CASSLSGQEPNEQFF. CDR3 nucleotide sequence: TGTGCCAGCAGCTTGTCGGGACAGGAGCCCAATGAGCAGTTCTTC.

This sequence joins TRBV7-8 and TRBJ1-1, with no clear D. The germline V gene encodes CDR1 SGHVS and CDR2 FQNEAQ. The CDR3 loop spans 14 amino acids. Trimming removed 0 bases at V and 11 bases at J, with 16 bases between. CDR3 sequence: CASSLARVGERAFF. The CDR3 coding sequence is TGTGCCAGCAGCTTAGCGCGCGTCGGGGAGAGGGCTTTCTTT.

CDR3 nucleotide sequence: TGTGCCAGCTCACCCTCGTTTGCAGGGGGCAGCAATCAGCCCCAGCATTTT. Amino acid sequence: CASSPSFAGGSNQPQHF. The rearrangement joins TRBV18 to TRBJ1-5, with 8 nucleotides matching TRBD1. CDR3 length equals 17 residues. Germline V gene lookup returns CDR1 KGHSH and CDR2 LQKENI. V was clipped by 3 bases and J by 1 base; unmatched bases: 8.

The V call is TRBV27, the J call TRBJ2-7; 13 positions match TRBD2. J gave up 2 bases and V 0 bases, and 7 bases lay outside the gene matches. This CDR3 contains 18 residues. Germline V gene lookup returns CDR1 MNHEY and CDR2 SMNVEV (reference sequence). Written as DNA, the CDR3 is TGTGCCAGCAGTTTATCGCCTCCGACTAGCGGGGGGACCTACGAGCAGTACTTC. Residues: CASSLSPPTSGGTYEQYF.

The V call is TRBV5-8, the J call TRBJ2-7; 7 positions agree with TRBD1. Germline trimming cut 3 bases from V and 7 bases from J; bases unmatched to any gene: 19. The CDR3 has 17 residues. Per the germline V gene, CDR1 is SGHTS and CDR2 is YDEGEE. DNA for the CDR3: TGTGCCAGCAGCTCTGGGGTCTCTTTAGGGGGCAAAGGAGAGCAGTACTTC. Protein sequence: CASSSGVSLGGKGEQYF.

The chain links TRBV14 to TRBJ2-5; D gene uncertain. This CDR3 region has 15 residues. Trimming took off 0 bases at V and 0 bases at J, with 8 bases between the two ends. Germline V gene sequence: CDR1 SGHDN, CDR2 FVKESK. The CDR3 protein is CASSQELRNQETQYF. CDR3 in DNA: TGTGCCAGCAGCCAAGAACTCAGGAACCAAGAGACCCAGTACTTC.

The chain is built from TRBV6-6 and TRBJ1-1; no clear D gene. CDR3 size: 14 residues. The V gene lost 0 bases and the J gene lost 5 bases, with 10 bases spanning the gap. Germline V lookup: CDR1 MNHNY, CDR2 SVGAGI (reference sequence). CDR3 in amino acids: CASSYSEEGTEAFF. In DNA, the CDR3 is TGTGCCAGCAGTTACTCGGAGGAAGGGACTGAAGCTTTCTTT.

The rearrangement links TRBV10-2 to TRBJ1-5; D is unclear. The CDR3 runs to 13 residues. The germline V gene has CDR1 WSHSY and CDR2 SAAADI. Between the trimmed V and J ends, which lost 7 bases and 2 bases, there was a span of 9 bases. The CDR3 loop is CASTDGGNQPQHF. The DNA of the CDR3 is TGCGCCAGCACCGACGGGGGCAATCAGCCCCAGCATTTT.

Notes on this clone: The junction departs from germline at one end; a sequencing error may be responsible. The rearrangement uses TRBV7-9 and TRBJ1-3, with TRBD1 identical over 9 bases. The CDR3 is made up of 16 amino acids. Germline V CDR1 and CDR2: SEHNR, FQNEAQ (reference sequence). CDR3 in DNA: TGTTCCAGCAGCTTAGACAGGGGGTACTCTGGAAACACCATATATTTT. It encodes CSSSLDRGYSGNTIYF.

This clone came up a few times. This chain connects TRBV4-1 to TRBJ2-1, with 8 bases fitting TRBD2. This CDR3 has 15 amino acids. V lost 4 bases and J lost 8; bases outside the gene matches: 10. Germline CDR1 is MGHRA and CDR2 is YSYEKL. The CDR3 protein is CASSPSGLVIDEQFF. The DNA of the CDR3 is TGCGCCAGCAGCCCGTCGGGACTAGTTATCGATGAGCAGTTCTTC.

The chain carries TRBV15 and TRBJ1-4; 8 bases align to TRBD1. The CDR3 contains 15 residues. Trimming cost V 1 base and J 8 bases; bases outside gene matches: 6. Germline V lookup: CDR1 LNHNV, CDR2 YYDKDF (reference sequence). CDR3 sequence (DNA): TGTGCCACCAGCAGAGTCCAGGGGGCAAAAGAAAAACTGTTTTTT. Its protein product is CATSRVQGAKEKLFF.